This T cell receptor beta chain was recovered during a study of T cell responses to AZD1222 COVID-19 vaccine. General study results and limits: Spike-specific TCR breadth and depth rose after two AZD1222 doses. Nearly half of spike-specific TCRs reportedly go after variant regions that carry no mutations.

On this clone itself: The antigen remains unidentified.

Profiled with immunoSEQ multiplex PCR; TCRdb holds only in-frame clones, not every one. The sample has about 160,000 clones, 94% seen once; the top ten hold 4% to 5.5%. This CDR3 comprises 14 residues. J gave up 9 bases and V 6 bases, and 5 bases lay outside the gene matches. Germline V CDR1 and CDR2: LNHDA, SQIVND (reference sequence). The sample here was peripheral blood, taken 28 days after the second AZD1222 dose. This chain joins TRBV19 and TRBJ2-1; TRBD2 aligns across 13 bases. The clonotype comes from an adult who received the AZD1222 COVID-19 vaccine. The CDR3 reads CASSTSGRAFEQFF. Written as DNA, the CDR3 is TGTGCCAGTAGCACTAGCGGGAGGGCCTTTGAGCAGTTCTTC.